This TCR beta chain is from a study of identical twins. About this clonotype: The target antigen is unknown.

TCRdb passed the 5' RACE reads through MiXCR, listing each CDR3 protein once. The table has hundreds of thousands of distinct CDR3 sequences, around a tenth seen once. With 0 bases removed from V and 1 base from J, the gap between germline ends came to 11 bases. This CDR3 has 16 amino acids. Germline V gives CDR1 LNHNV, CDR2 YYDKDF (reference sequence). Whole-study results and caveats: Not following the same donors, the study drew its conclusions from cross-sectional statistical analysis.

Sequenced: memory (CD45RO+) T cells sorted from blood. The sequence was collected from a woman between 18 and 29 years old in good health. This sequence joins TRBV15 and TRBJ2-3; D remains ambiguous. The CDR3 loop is CATSRDIGRGTDTQYF. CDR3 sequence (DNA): TGTGCCACCAGCAGAGACATCGGCAGAGGCACAGATACGCAGTATTTT. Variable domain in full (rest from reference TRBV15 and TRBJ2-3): DAMVIQNPRYQVTQFGKPVTLSCSQTLNHNVMYWYQQKSSQAPKLLFHYYDKDFNNEADTPDNFQSRRPNTSFCFLDIRSPGLGDTAMYLCATSRDIGRGTDTQYFGPGTRLTVL.